The entry below describes one T cell receptor (beta chain). Its antigen is not known. This entry comes from a study of T-cell reconstitution after alpha-beta-depleted transplantation in children. Study-level results: Roughly two months post-transplant, alpha-beta T cells reportedly originated from several hundred graft clones that had expanded. Surviving recipient T cells and thymic progenitors produced the high day-60 TCRbeta diversity seen in some patients. By one year post-transplant, T-cell counts and diversity largely arose from T cells that were newly produced.

Trimming stripped 5 bases from V and 3 bases from J, with 14 bases between. The CDR3 consists of 14 residues. Germline V CDR1 and CDR2: ENHRY, SYGVKD. Library preparation (for TCRbeta) was performed with unique molecular identifiers. MiXCR, applied by TCRdb to the PCR reads, yields one record per CDR3 protein. This sample carries 60,000 or so distinct CDR3 sequences, 44% of them seen once, and the ten largest clones take roughly 98%. The source was PBMCs, mostly from graft donor cells, collected 360 days after TCRalphabeta/CD19-depleted stem cell transplant. The rearrangement links TRBV10-3 to TRBJ2-7; D is uncertain. The clonotype comes from a male patient younger than 18 who had a stem cell transplant for acute lymphoblastic leukemia, so the T cells may come from the graft donor. In DNA form, the CDR3 reads TGTGCCATCAGTTTCCGCAAAAGTGGCTACGAGCAGTACTTC. Its translation: CAISFRKSGYEQYF.